A selection of T cell receptor beta chains follows, all from one sample in a study of blood T cells in healthy people across ages. TCRdb itself ran the 5' RACE reads through MiXCR, one entry per CDR3 protein. Seen here are 750,000 or so distinct CDR3 sequences, 20% to 30% observed once, and the top ten hold more than 7.5%. This same sample was also part of a study on T cells of mothers and their children.

Sample: blood. All receptors come from a boy aged 5-17 years in good health. Each CDR3 is given with its conserved first and last residue. The D gene is left open where the match is weak. Size is stated for part of the rows, as once, few or many counts, or as a class when the clone is expanded.

d_gene,j_gene,abundance,v_gene,CDR3aa,CDR3nt
-,TRBJ1-1,-,TRBV9,CASQLGVGTEAFF,TGTGCCAGCCAGCTTGGGGTCGGCACTGAAGCTTTCTTT
TRBD1,TRBJ1-1,-,TRBV3-1,CASSQEGGREAFF,TGTGCCAGCAGCCAAGAAGGGGGCAGGGAAGCTTTCTTT
TRBD1,TRBJ1-4,few,TRBV12-3/TRBV12-4,CASSTRDRDQGLFF,TGTGCCAGCAGCACCCGGGACAGGGATCAAGGACTGTTTTTT
-,TRBJ2-7,-,TRBV5-5,CASSLHTVDLSFEQYF,TGTGCCAGCAGTTTACACACGGTGGACCTTTCCTTCGAGCAGTACTTC
TRBD2,TRBJ2-1,-,TRBV18,CASSQPGLENNEQFF,TGTGCCAGCTCACAACCGGGACTAGAAAACAATGAGCAGTTCTTC
-,TRBJ2-1,-,TRBV29-1,CSVARISSYNEQFF,TGCAGCGTTGCACGGATCAGCTCCTACAATGAGCAGTTCTTC
-,TRBJ1-2,few,TRBV7-6,CASRYPPGGYTF,TGTGCCAGCCGCTATCCACCGGGTGGCTACACCTTC
-,TRBJ2-4,few,TRBV3-1,CASSPDQNIQYF,TGTGCCAGCAGCCCGGATCAAAACATTCAGTACTTC
TRBD1,TRBJ2-7,-,TRBV7-9,CASSRTGDLKQYF,TGTGCCAGCAGCCGCACAGGGGATCTCAAGCAGTACTTC
-,TRBJ1-6,-,TRBV7-9,CATTGGAGNSPLHF,TGTGCCACTACCGGGGGGGCAGGTAATTCACCCCTCCACTTT
TRBD2,TRBJ2-7,few,TRBV29-1,CSVQREPSYEQYF,TGCAGTGTGCAGCGGGAGCCGTCCTACGAGCAGTACTTC
TRBD2,TRBJ2-3,-,TRBV20-1,CSASRGGQADTQYF,TGCAGTGCTAGCCGGGGGGGCCAGGCAGATACGCAGTATTTT
TRBD1,TRBJ2-6,-,TRBV6-1,CASTTLTGWIGANVLTF,TGTGCCAGCACCACCTTGACAGGGTGGATTGGGGCCAACGTCCTGACTTTC
-,TRBJ2-5,-,TRBV29-1,CSVEVPGIETQYF,TGCAGCGTTGAAGTCCCGGGTATAGAGACCCAGTACTTC
TRBD1,TRBJ2-7,-,TRBV7-9,CASNSLDRVDHEQYF,TGTGCCAGCAACTCATTAGACAGGGTGGACCACGAGCAGTACTTC
-,TRBJ2-7,few,TRBV7-9,CASSRGGREQYF,TGTGCCAGCAGTCGTGGAGGGCGCGAGCAGTACTTC
TRBD1,TRBJ2-7,-,TRBV7-9,CASSSTMRDRVGEQYF,TGTGCCAGCAGCTCCACGATGCGGGACAGGGTAGGCGAGCAGTACTTC
-,TRBJ2-5,few,TRBV7-9,CASSPGTQYQETQYF,TGTGCCAGCAGCCCAGGGACTCAGTACCAAGAGACCCAGTACTTC
-,TRBJ2-7,-,TRBV7-6,CASSFRDSSGMETYEQYF,TGTGCCAGCAGCTTCCGGGACAGTAGCGGGATGGAAACCTACGAGCAGTACTTC
-,TRBJ2-5,few,TRBV29-1,CSAARGGPETQYF,TGCAGCGCCGCAAGGGGGGGGCCAGAGACCCAGTACTTC
-,TRBJ2-1,few,TRBV28,CASGTIEGYNEQFF,TGTGCCAGCGGCACGATAGAAGGGTACAATGAGCAGTTCTTC
-,TRBJ2-3,-,TRBV9,CASSVAGAGISTDTQYF,TGTGCCAGCAGCGTAGCAGGGGCAGGGATCAGCACAGATACGCAGTATTTT
-,TRBJ1-2,-,TRBV7-2,CASSLEKVVGALEVCTF,TGTGCCAGCAGCTTAGAGAAGGTCGTGGGGGCGCTCGAGGTTTGCACCTTC
-,TRBJ2-4,-,TRBV29-1,CSAEGGRGIQYF,TGCAGCGCCGAAGGAGGACGGGGCATTCAGTACTTC
-,TRBJ1-3,few,TRBV9,CASSVGSGNTIYF,TGTGCCAGCAGCGTAGGCTCCGGAAACACCATATATTTT
TRBD2,TRBJ2-1,few,TRBV29-1,CSVEDKASGGGEQFF,TGCAGCGTTGAAGATAAGGCTAGCGGGGGGGGTGAGCAGTTCTTC
-,TRBJ2-2,few,TRBV5-1,CASSLEAIGATGELFF,TGCGCCAGCAGCTTGGAAGCAATTGGGGCCACCGGGGAGCTGTTTTTT
-,TRBJ2-1,few,TRBV7-6,CASSRAGRPYNEQFF,TGTGCCAGCAGCCGGGCGGGGCGTCCCTACAATGAGCAGTTCTTC
-,TRBJ2-1,-,TRBV24-1,CASSRFGGYNEQFF,TGTGCCAGCAGCCGTTTCGGGGGATACAATGAGCAGTTCTTC
-,TRBJ1-2,few,TRBV10-3,CAISEWGAILYTF,TGTGCCATCAGTGAATGGGGGGCCATCTTATACACCTTC
TRBD2,TRBJ2-7,-,TRBV11-2,CASSLGILAGSSYEQYF,TGTGCCAGCAGCTTGGGTATACTAGCGGGTAGCTCCTACGAGCAGTACTTC
-,TRBJ2-7,few,TRBV7-2,CASSLAVAGLGYEQYF,TGTGCCAGCAGCTTAGCCGTCGCAGGGCTCGGCTACGAGCAGTACTTC
TRBD2,TRBJ2-2,-,TRBV12-3/TRBV12-4,CASSLTSGGAIAGELFF,TGTGCCAGCAGCTTGACTAGCGGGGGGGCCATAGCCGGGGAGCTGTTTTTT
-,TRBJ2-1,-,TRBV29-1,CSVGQAEQFF,TGCAGCGTTGGACAGGCTGAGCAGTTCTTC
TRBD1,TRBJ2-7,-,TRBV29-1,CSVEDERTGAYEQYF,TGCAGCGTTGAAGATGAGCGGACAGGGGCCTACGAGCAGTACTTC
-,TRBJ1-3,few,TRBV3-1,CASSQAWSSGNTIYF,TGTGCCAGCAGCCAAGCGTGGAGCTCTGGAAACACCATATATTTT
-,TRBJ2-7,few,TRBV6-6,CASSYGGSGTYEQYF,TGTGCCAGCAGTTATGGAGGTAGCGGAACCTACGAGCAGTACTTC
-,TRBJ2-5,few,TRBV7-9,CASTPEETQYF,TGTGCCAGCACGCCGGAAGAGACCCAGTACTTC
-,TRBJ1-5,-,TRBV6-2/TRBV6-3,CASTYKDRNQPQHF,TGTGCCAGCACTTACAAAGACAGAAATCAGCCCCAGCATTTT
-,TRBJ2-5,-,TRBV6-5,CASSYSVDGGRRMVEQYF,TGTGCCAGCAGTTACTCCGTCGATGGGGGACGGAGAATGGTAGAGCAGTACTTC
-,TRBJ2-5,-,TRBV12-3/TRBV12-4,CASIPAGSETQYF,TGTGCCAGCATCCCGGCGGGATCAGAGACCCAGTACTTC
TRBD1,TRBJ2-1,-,TRBV5-1,CASSNTGAAYNEQFF,TGCGCCAGCAGCAATACAGGGGCGGCCTACAATGAGCAGTTCTTC
-,TRBJ2-1,few,TRBV4-1,CASSQPNNEQFF,TGCGCCAGCAGCCAACCTAACAATGAGCAGTTCTTC
TRBD1,TRBJ1-1,-,TRBV20-1,CSATQGARYSEAFF,TGCAGTGCGACACAGGGGGCTCGGTACTCTGAAGCTTTCTTT
-,TRBJ2-3,few,TRBV6-5,CASSYPGGWTDTQYF,TGTGCCAGCAGTTACCCCGGGGGTTGGACAGATACGCAGTATTTT
TRBD1,TRBJ2-1,-,TRBV11-2,CASSLSPTGGAEQFF,TGTGCCAGCAGCTTAAGTCCGACAGGGGGGGCTGAGCAGTTCTTC
-,TRBJ2-5,-,TRBV28,CASSPLTNRQETQYF,TGTGCCAGCAGTCCACTCACCAACCGCCAAGAGACCCAGTACTTC
-,TRBJ2-6,-,TRBV9,CASGNPGANVLTF,TGTGCCAGCGGAAATCCTGGGGCCAACGTCCTGACTTTC